Here is one TCR beta chain with its context. Its antigen is undetermined. This sample was included in a study of OX40 agonist ivuxolimab in advanced cancers. Study-level background: Patients took ivuxolimab, an agonistic anti-OX40 (CD134) antibody. The study gave patients intravenous ivuxolimab at 0.01 to 10 mg/kg every 2 weeks.

CDR1 is SGHNT and CDR2 is YYREEE in the germline V gene (reference sequence). V dropped 4 bases and J dropped 5; count of bases not matched to a gene: 5. The CDR3 has 16 residues. Here immunoSEQ multiplex PCR was the method, and the copy in TCRdb shows in-frame clones only, minus some. The sample records roughly 60,000 clones, roughly 88% being singletons. Regarding the study as a whole: Among T cells, CD8+ cells averaged more expanded clones than CD4+ cells.

The sample here was CD4+ or CD8+ T cells sorted from blood, taken in a trial of the OX40 agonist ivuxolimab. The chain has TRBV5-4 and TRBJ2-3; TRBD2 agrees at 15 bases. The receptor was derived from an adult with an advanced solid tumor such as melanoma, head and neck, liver or kidney cancer. The CDR3 coding sequence is TGTGCCAGCAGCCCTGGACTAGCGGGGGGGCTAGATACGCAGTATTTT. This gives the protein CASSPGLAGGLDTQYF.